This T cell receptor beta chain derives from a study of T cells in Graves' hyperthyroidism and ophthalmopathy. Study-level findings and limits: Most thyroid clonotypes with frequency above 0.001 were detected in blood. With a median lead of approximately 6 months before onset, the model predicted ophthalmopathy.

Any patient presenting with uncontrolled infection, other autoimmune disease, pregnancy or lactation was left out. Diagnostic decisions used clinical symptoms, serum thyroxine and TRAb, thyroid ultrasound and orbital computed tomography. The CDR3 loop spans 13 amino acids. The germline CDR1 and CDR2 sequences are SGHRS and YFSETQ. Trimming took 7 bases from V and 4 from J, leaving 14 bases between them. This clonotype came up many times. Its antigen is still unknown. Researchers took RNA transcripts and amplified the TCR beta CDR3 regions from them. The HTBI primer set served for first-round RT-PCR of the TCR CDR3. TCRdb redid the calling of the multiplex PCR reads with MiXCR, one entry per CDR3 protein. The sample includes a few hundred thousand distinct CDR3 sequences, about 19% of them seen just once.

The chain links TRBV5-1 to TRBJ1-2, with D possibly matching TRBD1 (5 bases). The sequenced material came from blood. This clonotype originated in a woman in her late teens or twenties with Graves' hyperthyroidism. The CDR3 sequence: CASGDGQIYGYTF. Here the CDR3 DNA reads TGCGCCAGCGGGGACGGGCAGATCTATGGCTACACCTTC. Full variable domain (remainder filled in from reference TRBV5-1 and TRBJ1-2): KAGVTQTPRYLIKTRGQQVTLSCSPISGHRSVSWYQQTPGQGLQFLFEYFSETQRNKGNFPGRFSGRQFSNSRSEMNVSTLELGDSALYLCASGDGQIYGYTFGSGTRLTVV.